This is a list of T cell receptor beta chains from one sample in a study of Ad26.COV2.S vaccination and SARS-CoV-2 variants. The repertoire was sequenced with immunoSEQ multiplex PCR; TCRdb's copy has only in-frame clones and lacks some. Of roughly 320,000 clones listed, just over 85% are singletons. The sample consisted of peripheral blood, taken in a trial of Ad26.COV2.S vaccine versus placebo. All receptors come from a person aged 18 to 59 who received the Ad26.COV2.S COVID-19 vaccine or a placebo. The CDR3 runs from the conserved cysteine through the conserved F or W. D genes are given only for firm matches. Not all rows give a size; the values are once, few, many and, for expanded clones, a class.

>NA|TRBV2|TRBJ2-3|NA
CASSEAPLQGSDTQYF
TGTGCCAGCAGTGAAGCGCCCCTACAGGGCTCAGATACGCAGTATTTT
>NA|TRBV18|TRBJ1-1|TRBD1
CASSSGQVGYTEAFF
TGTGCCAGCTCATCAGGACAGGTGGGGTACACTGAAGCTTTCTTT
>NA|TRBV7-2|TRBJ1-1|TRBD1
CASSKNAGGNTEAFF
TGTGCCAGCAGCAAGAATGCAGGGGGCAACACTGAAGCTTTCTTT
>NA|TRBV7-8|TRBJ1-6|NA
CASSSIDIWGSSYNSPLHF
TGTGCCAGCAGCTCCATAGATATCTGGGGGAGCTCCTATAATTCACCCCTCCACTTT
>once|TRBV5-1|TRBJ2-7|TRBD1
CASSLGGQGVYEQYF
TGCGCCAGCAGCTTGGGGGGACAGGGGGTCTACGAGCAGTACTTC
>NA|TRBV7-2|TRBJ2-6|NA
CASSLATGANVLTF
TGTGCCAGCAGCTTAGCTACTGGGGCCAACGTCCTGACTTTC
>NA|TRBV24-1|TRBJ2-5|TRBD2
CATSDEGLNGKETQYF
TGTGCCACCAGTGATGAGGGACTAAACGGGAAAGAGACCCAGTACTTC
>NA|TRBV10-3|TRBJ2-5|NA
CASRPPGRETQYF
TGTGCTTCCCGCCCCCCCGGGCGGGAGACCCAGTACTTC
>NA|TRBV4-1|TRBJ1-4|NA
CASSQEAAAKMKKLFF
TGCGCCAGCAGCCAAGAAGCGGCAGCCAAAATGAAAAAACTGTTTTTT
>few|TRBV4-3|TRBJ2-1|NA
CASSQEWGTRAFF
TGCGCCAGCAGCCAAGAATGGGGGACCAGGGCGTTCTTC
>NA|TRBV5-4|TRBJ1-1|NA
CASKGRGTEAFF
TGTGCCAGCAAGGGGCGGGGGACTGAAGCTTTCTTT
>medium-sized|TRBV19|TRBJ1-1|NA
CASSISGPNTEAFF
TGTGCCAGTAGTATATCCGGGCCAAACACTGAAGCTTTCTTT
>once|TRBV10-1|TRBJ1-4|NA
CASRPHGATNEKLFF
TGCGCCAGCAGGCCCCACGGAGCCACTAATGAAAAACTGTTTTTT
>NA|TRBV6-5|TRBJ1-4|NA
CASGTSRKEKLFF
TGTGCCAGTGGGACCTCTCGAAAGGAAAAACTGTTTTTT
>NA|TRBV19|TRBJ2-1|TRBD2
CASRPNSGGAFNEQFF
TGTGCCAGTAGGCCCAATAGCGGGGGGGCATTCAATGAGCAGTTCTTC
>NA|TRBV7-6|TRBJ1-2|TRBD1
CASSPGGSFGYTF
TGTGCCAGCAGCCCAGGGGGATCCTTTGGCTACACCTTC
>NA|TRBV19|TRBJ2-2|NA
CASRDRSNTGELFF
TGTGCCAGTAGGGACAGATCCAACACCGGGGAGCTGTTTTTT
>NA|TRBV3-1/TRBV3-2|TRBJ2-1|NA
CASSQDTTYNEQFF
TGTGCCAGCAGCCAAGATACCACTTACAATGAGCAGTTCTTC
>NA|TRBV18|TRBJ1-3|NA
CASSHYSEGLAGNTIYF
TGTGCCAGCTCACACTACAGTGAGGGGTTGGCTGGAAACACCATATATTTT
>NA|TRBV6-5|TRBJ1-1|TRBD1
CASSPGQGRQAFF
TGTGCCAGCAGTCCGGGACAGGGTCGTCAAGCTTTCTTT
>NA|TRBV5-6|TRBJ2-6|TRBD2
CASSLALAGVSSGANVLTF
TGTGCCAGCAGCTTGGCCCTAGCGGGGGTAAGCTCTGGGGCCAACGTCCTGACTTTC
>NA|TRBV7-2|TRBJ1-3|TRBD1
CASSLSRGLAGNTIYF
TGTGCCAGCAGCTTAAGCAGGGGGTTAGCTGGAAACACCATATATTTT
>NA|TRBV5-4|TRBJ1-2|TRBD1
CASSSTGAHYGYTF
TGTGCCAGCAGCTCGACAGGGGCACACTATGGCTACACCTTC
>NA|TRBV5-1|TRBJ2-3|NA
CASSRYSGFTDTQYF
TGCGCCAGCAGCCGATATAGCGGATTCACAGATACGCAGTATTTT
>NA|TRBV18|TRBJ2-6|NA
CASSPSGPGANVLTF
TGTGCCAGCTCACCTTCGGGGCCTGGGGCCAACGTCCTGACTTTC
>NA|TRBV10-3|TRBJ2-5|NA
CAISEGQGEETQYF
TGTGCCATCAGTGAAGGGCAGGGAGAAGAGACCCAGTACTTC
>once|TRBV7-9|TRBJ2-5|NA
CASSLRRAGYQETQYF
TGTGCCAGCAGCTTGCGTCGGGCTGGGTACCAAGAGACCCAGTACTTC
>NA|TRBV5-4|TRBJ2-3|TRBD2
CASSFTSGTDTQYF
TGTGCCAGCAGCTTTACTAGCGGCACAGATACGCAGTATTTT
>NA|TRBV20-1|TRBJ1-5|NA
CSASAWDGSNQPQHF
TGCAGTGCTAGTGCCTGGGACGGAAGCAATCAGCCCCAGCATTTT
>NA|TRBV15|TRBJ1-5|NA
CATSRVEGGSYQPQHF
TGTGCCACCAGCAGAGTAGAGGGGGGGTCCTATCAGCCCCAGCATTTT
>NA|TRBV6-2/TRBV6-3|TRBJ2-7|NA
CASSYWGDGYEQYF
TGTGCCAGCAGTTACTGGGGGGACGGCTACGAGCAGTACTTC
>few|TRBV2|TRBJ2-7|TRBD2
CASSEEEASGGYEQYF
TGTGCCAGCAGTGAAGAGGAGGCTAGCGGGGGGTACGAGCAGTACTTC
>few|TRBV6-1|TRBJ1-3|TRBD1
CASSETGGDGNTIYF
TGTGCCAGCAGTGAAACAGGGGGTGATGGAAACACCATATATTTT
>NA|TRBV19|TRBJ2-3|TRBD2
CASGRRGESSTDTQYF
TGTGCCTCAGGTCGTCGGGGGGAATCAAGCACAGATACGCAGTATTTT
>NA|TRBV19|TRBJ2-7|NA
CASSMEQGGTDYEQYF
TGTGCCAGTAGTATGGAACAAGGGGGGACCGACTACGAGCAGTACTTC
>NA|TRBV7-2|TRBJ1-2|NA
CASSGGGWVGYTF
TGTGCCAGCAGCGGAGGGGGGTGGGTTGGCTACACCTTC
>NA|TRBV5-6|TRBJ1-2|NA
CASSPSQRTLSYGYTF
TGTGCCAGCAGCCCTTCACAACGGACCTTAAGCTATGGCTACACCTTC
>NA|TRBV7-2|TRBJ2-7|NA
CASSSQTGNYEQYF
TGTGCCAGCAGCTCCCAGACAGGAAACTACGAGCAGTACTTC
>NA|TRBV18|TRBJ2-1|NA
CASSPAGSSYNEQFF
TGTGCCAGCTCACCGGCCGGGTCTTCCTACAATGAGCAGTTCTTC
>once|TRBV19|TRBJ2-1|NA
CASSSGFEQFF
TGTGCCAGTAGTTCAGGGTTTGAGCAGTTCTTC
>NA|TRBV11-2|TRBJ2-1|NA
CASSLDLVGNEQFF
TGTGCCAGCAGCTTAGATTTAGTTGGGAATGAGCAGTTCTTC
>NA|TRBV9|TRBJ2-7|NA
CASGGSSYEQYF
TGTGCCAGCGGGGGGAGCTCCTACGAGCAGTACTTC
>NA|TRBV18|TRBJ1-2|NA
CASSPLGESAGYTF
TGTGCCAGCTCACCACTGGGGGAAAGTGCTGGCTACACCTTC
>once|TRBV5-6|TRBJ2-7|NA
CASSWQRVLGGSEQYF
TGTGCCAGCAGCTGGCAGCGGGTTCTGGGGGGAAGCGAGCAGTACTTC
>NA|TRBV6-5|TRBJ2-5|NA
CASNQGETQYF
TGTGCCAGCAATCAAGGGGAGACCCAGTACTTC
>NA|TRBV12-5|TRBJ2-5|TRBD2
CASSTGGLGRETQYF
TGTGCTAGCTCGACCGGGGGACTAGGCCGAGAGACCCAGTACTTC
>NA|TRBV30|TRBJ2-7|NA
CAWSVGGQSYEQYF
TGTGCCTGGAGTGTGGGGGGCCAATCCTACGAGCAGTACTTC
>NA|TRBV5-1|TRBJ2-5|NA
CASSLGGGQETQYF
TGCGCCAGCAGCTTGGGAGGGGGGCAAGAGACCCAGTACTTC
>NA|TRBV19|TRBJ1-1|TRBD1
CASRAGQGVSWDTEAFF
TGTGCCAGTAGGGCGGGACAGGGCGTCTCGTGGGACACTGAAGCTTTCTTT
>NA|TRBV5-8|TRBJ1-6|NA
CASSLVGRTNSPLHF
TGTGCCAGCAGCTTGGTTGGCAGGACGAATTCACCCCTCCACTTT
>NA|TRBV15|TRBJ2-1|NA
CATSGDRRIYNEQFF
TGTGCCACCAGCGGCGATCGGAGGATCTACAATGAGCAGTTCTTC
>NA|TRBV3-1/TRBV3-2|TRBJ1-2|NA
CASSLLGGGYTF
TGTGCCAGCAGCCTCCTAGGAGGCGGCTACACCTTC